This T cell receptor beta chain came from a study of blood T cell repertoires in COVID-19. Study in general: Sample material is recorded as cDNA or gDNA derived from T cells, B-cell-depleted T cells, or PBMCs.

Measured with immunoSEQ multiplex PCR; TCRdb has only the in-frame clones, and not every one. The data hold about 200,000 clones, with roughly 89% observed a single time. Study members were between 18 and 89 years old and lived in 24 US regions. Participants reported their clinical history, and cohort assignment relied on those reports. From germline, CDR1 is SNHLY and CDR2 FYNNEI. The CDR3 is made up of 15 amino acids. With V trimmed by 3 bases and J by 3 bases, 2 bases remained unmatched. The origin of this receptor is a woman aged 40-49 years with acute COVID-19. The sequencing input was PBMCs or T cells enriched from blood (not recorded which). The rearrangement uses TRBV2 and TRBJ2-1; 10 bases align to TRBD1. The CDR3 is CASSEGQGRYNEQFF. The CDR3 DNA follows: TGTGCCAGCAGTGAGGGACAGGGGCGCTACAATGAGCAGTTCTTC. The entire variable domain, with the rest obtained from reference TRBV2 and TRBJ2-1, is as follows: EPEVTQTPSHQVTQMGQEVILRCVPISNHLYFYWYRQILGQKVEFLVSFYNNEISEKSEIFDDQFSVERPDGSNFTLKIRSTKLEDSAMYFCASSEGQGRYNEQFFGPGTRLTVL.